The clone carrying this T cell receptor beta chain occurred a few times. What it binds is not known. The sample originates from a study of T cells in localized non-small cell lung cancer. General observations from the study: Greater T cell density in blood accompanied longer overall survival.

The CDR3 runs to 15 residues. The V end was cut by 10 bases, the J end by 0 bases, with 18 bases between. The germline V gene encodes CDR1 MDHEN and CDR2 SYDVKM. Some clones are missing from TCRdb's copy, which holds only in-frame ones; the method was immunoSEQ multiplex PCR. The sample consists of just under 2,000 clones, roughly 28% of them appearing once. The chain recombines TRBV28 with TRBJ2-5; D might be TRBD2 (5 bases). Sequencing was performed on normal lung tissue next to the tumor, taken before any cancer treatment. This sequence originates from a woman aged 35 to 69 with stage II lung adenocarcinoma. The CDR3 reads CANYAKAEYQETQYF. The CDR3 nucleotides read TGTGCCAACTATGCGAAAGCGGAGTACCAAGAGACCCAGTACTTC. The full variable domain, its missing parts supplied by reference TRBV28 and TRBJ2-5, is DVKVTQSSRYLVKRTGEKVFLECVQDMDHENMFWYRQDPGLGLRLIYFSYDVKMKEKGDIPEGYSVSREKKERFSLILESASTNQTSMYLCANYAKAEYQETQYFGPGTRLLVL.